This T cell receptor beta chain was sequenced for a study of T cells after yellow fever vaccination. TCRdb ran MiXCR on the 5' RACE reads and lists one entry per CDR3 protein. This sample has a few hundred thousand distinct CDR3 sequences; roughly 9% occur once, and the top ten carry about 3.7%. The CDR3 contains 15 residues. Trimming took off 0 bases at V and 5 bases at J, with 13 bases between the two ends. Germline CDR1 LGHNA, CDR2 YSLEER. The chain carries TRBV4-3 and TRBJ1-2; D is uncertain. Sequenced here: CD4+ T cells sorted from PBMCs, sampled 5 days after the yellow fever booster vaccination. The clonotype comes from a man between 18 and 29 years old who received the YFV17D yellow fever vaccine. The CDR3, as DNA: TGCGCCAGCAGCCAAGATGGGAGGGCGGCGTATGGCTACACCTTC. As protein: CASSQDGRAAYGYTF.